The TCR beta chain under discussion was sequenced for a study of cytomegalovirus exposure and HLA in healthy donors (dated by TCRdb to the late 2010s). Regarding the research as a whole: In an earlier analysis of 450 to 750 of the donors, around 290 Gb of sequence data and 100 million or so unique TCR beta sequences from about 179 million T cells were reported. Rather than drawing on any new phenotypic data, the later analysis identified candidate immune exposures from TCR beta sequences and the way those sequences occurred across donors. In a later analysis, previously published TCR beta repertoires from several hundred donors were re-analyzed and high-resolution HLA genotyping was added so that TCR occurrence patterns could be studied. Donor age, sex, ethnicity and CMV serostatus were compiled together with the repertoire data. Several DR-DQ haplotypes were treated as single units for association and clustering because of strong linkage in the cohort. To predict cytomegalovirus infection status, the study brought together high-throughput TCR immunosequencing, statistical association of individual TCRs with disease status, and machine learning. In addition to the first cohort of 666 subjects, a separate validation cohort of over 90 different subjects was used. An earlier analysis of around 540 of the donors applied high-throughput TCR beta sequencing to assess whether each TCR beta V gene segment acted as functional or pseudogenic. Approximately 300 gigabases of sequencing data and around 88 million unique TCR sequences made up an early release that covered 500 to 700 HLA-typed donors. The genetic ancestry cluster associated with self-reported Caucasian donors included roughly 84% of the roughly 400 genotyped donors. Every discovery cohort repertoire had been produced on one sequencing platform. Using immunosequencing, the study profiled T cell repertoires from 666 subjects and related those repertoires to cytomegalovirus serostatus. A later genetic analysis used genome-wide SNP genotypes for about three fifths of the 666 donors, treating that subset as a discovery cohort. HLA typing covered class I and class II loci at four-digit resolution. Among some 400 genotyped donors of the cohort, an average of around 220,000 unique TCR beta nucleotide sequences was sequenced per donor, of which about 19% were non-productive. The study was designed to test whether signatures of past pathogen exposure could be identified by cataloging public T cell receptors. Typing coverage varied by locus: roughly 620-630 donors for A, B, C, DRB1 and DQB1; roughly 560 for DQA1; over 600 for DPA1; around 450 for DPB1. What the research found in general, with its limitations: A further reported finding was that TCR beta sequences accurately predicted the HLA-A and HLA-B alleles for most subjects in the first cohort. Presence/absence analyses assumed roughly uniform sequencing depth across donors, an assumption that may not hold. Because counts were too low, seventeen rarely observed V segments, including chromosome 9 orphons, were excluded from the earlier analysis of roughly 580 of the donors. In a later analysis, the rate of TCR association differed among HLA loci, with DRB1 alleles having the most associated TCRs and HLA-C alleles having the fewest. In an earlier analysis of around 500 of the donors, most TCR beta V segments appeared in productive rearrangements about 87% or about 30% of the time, broadly matching IMGT annotations. A later analysis found that most CMV-associated TCR beta chains appeared HLA-restricted, with HLA associations seemingly driven largely by CMV exposure. The authors suggested that the approach could potentially be extended to other disease states and immunological phenotypes. Only TCR beta chains were sequenced in this cohort, and the absence of alpha or paired-chain data limited detectable features. A cluster of highly shared sequence variants was judged likely to represent a technical artifact of the sequencing pipeline. CMV serostatus was the only immune exposure information available for the cohort. HLA typing was unavailable for some donors at each locus, so association tests used only the typed subset. According to a later analysis, parvovirus B19, influenza, CMV and Epstein-Barr virus appeared linked to several top co-occurrence clusters. Compared with equally common non-associated chains, HLA-associated TCR beta chains in a later analysis were more clonally expanded and had lower generation probabilities. V-gene and J-gene trimming of TCR beta chains was associated with a missense DCLRE1C variant in a later genetic analysis, and the association was replicated in an independent cohort. Assigning TCR associations to individual alleles was difficult when HLA alleles, especially DR and DQ, strongly co-occurred. Most TCR sequences were seen in very few donors, while some public TCRs were found in many individuals. In a later analysis, about 16,000 TCR beta sequences were associated with specific HLA alleles at a false discovery rate of 0.05. In vitro tests confirmed that a few of the cytomegalovirus-associated TCR beta chains recognize cytomegalovirus antigens. Some IMGT-functional V segments, including TRBV6-2 and TRBV6-3, could not be distinguished by the 87-base-pair reads and were therefore excluded. Linkage disequilibrium might explain the correlated functional status among segregating V segments, but an unknown experimental factor could not be ruled out. The classifier was reported to diagnose cytomegalovirus status with high specificity and sensitivity in both the original cohort and the validation cohort. A total of roughly 160 TCR beta chains were listed by the study as associated with cytomegalovirus. According to a later genetic analysis, donors in an Asian-associated ancestry cluster had fewer N-insertions in productive TCRs than the approximately 610-donor mean.

The protocol used for the library was the immunoSEQ multiplex PCR assay. For the multiplex PCR, a mixture combining 60 forward primers for TCR Vbeta segments and 13 reverse primers for TCR Jbeta segments was used. The CDR3 region of rearranged TCR beta genes was amplified from genomic DNA with a multiplex PCR assay. On the Illumina HiSeq System, the amplified TCR beta libraries were sequenced as 87-base-pair reads. The published analysis was carried out like this. In a later analysis, some 80 million unique TCR beta chains were counted across the roughly 670 repertoires, and roughly 10 million of these chains were shared by at least two donors. To remove PCR and sequencing errors, raw reads were error-corrected and collapsed into unique sequences using a nearest-neighbor algorithm that merged closely related sequences. CDR3 sequences were aligned to IMGT reference sequences to assign V, D and J gene segments. For a sequence to be retained, a match of at least six nucleotides was required to both a V gene segment and a J gene segment. Rearrangements were classified as productive when the CDR3 lacked stop codons and remained in frame with V and J, and all other rearrangements were classified as non-productive. CDR3 was defined by IMGT convention, running from the second conserved V-encoded cysteine to the conserved J-encoded phenylalanine. The earlier analysis of roughly 590 of the donors excluded any sequence lacking an unambiguous match to a single V gene segment. An earlier analysis of over 450 of the donors classified V segments as functional when productive rearrangements were above 56.7% and as segregating when the standard deviation between donors was above 5%. To diagnose cytomegalovirus status from the catalog of TCR beta chain sequences, a statistical classification framework was built. In a later analysis, TCR nucleotide sequences were compared against IMGT/GENE-DB human TR gene sequences so that V and J genes could be assigned. Using the TCRdist pipeline, a later analysis assigned CDR3 sequences along with most-parsimonious VDJ recombination scenarios. In a later analysis, each TCR beta chain was defined by its CDR3 amino acid sequence together with its V-gene family, and reads without a unique V-gene family were excluded. In a later analysis, 450 to 600 highly shared, low-generation-probability nucleotide sequences were removed to address suspected cross-contamination and a sequencing artifact. For each public chain, a later analysis derived a clonal expansion index from normalized ranks of inferred template counts within each repertoire. In a later analysis, generation probabilities were computed using a VDJ recombination model fitted to out-of-frame rearrangements, and the results were checked against IGoR. A later analysis scored TCR-TCR, TCR-HLA and TCR-CMV co-occurrence with hypergeometric tests, applying a repertoire-size bias correction to TCR pairs. To estimate false discovery rates, a later analysis permuted the HLA or CMV assignments 20 times. A later analysis grouped co-occurring TCRs with DBSCAN, adding TCRdist sequence similarity when clustering within HLA-allele-positive subsets. Repertoires with fewer than 30,000 or more than 120,000 public chains were left out of co-occurrence clustering, as were roughly five repertoires with anomalous nucleotide sharing. Imported from immuneACCESS, the table was reduced by TCRdb to in-frame sequences with V and J called. These copies leave out some clones; in studies compared against another copy, an unresolved V gene accounts for under half, and the cause of the remainder is not known. V and J calls and clone size are as listed in that table; D and trimming were resolved from the DNA. This sample gives over 130,000 clones in total; about 66% of them show up just once. The ten largest clones take up approximately 1.8% of the sample.

In total, 500 to 700 healthy bone marrow donors made up the cohort. At the time of sampling, all cohort members were nominally healthy, though unrecorded immune exposures were likely present. The donor was CMV seronegative and was included in the group of 352 seronegative cohort members. A peripheral blood sample was provided by each donor, and peripheral blood mononuclear cells were used for TCR beta sequencing. The Qiagen DNeasy Blood Extraction Kit was used to extract genomic DNA from the blood cell samples. A word on this clone: Its antigen is still unknown. The sample holds no much larger clone one base away, and base qualities are not on file.

The germline V gene specifies SGHDT as CDR1 and YYEEEE as CDR2. V is shortened by 0 bases, J by 1 base, and the region joining them spans 14 bases. The CDR3 covers 18 residues, taking in both the cysteine and the phenylalanine. Only the CDR3 portion is preserved as DNA: 54 bases, with reading frame beginning at the first base. Recombination linked TRBV5-6 to TRBJ2-6; TRBD1 is a possible D gene, resting on 6 matching bases. The source of this sequence is a male donor in good health and CMV-seronegative. Sequenced sample: PBMCs. This receptor carries the CDR3 CASSLAGTHLSGANVLTF. The DNA sequence is as follows: TGTGCCAGCAGCTTGGCCGGGACACACCTTTCTGGGGCCAACGTCCTGACTTTC.